Below, 13 T cell receptor beta chains from the same sample are listed, as sequenced in a study of metastatic and nonmetastatic thyroid tumors. No patient had received any treatment before thyroid surgery. With MiXCR, TCRdb reprocessed the PCR reads. The table has tens of thousands of clones, more than 35% seen once; the top ten hold approximately 28%. The sample consisted of tumor tissue. The source of these receptors is a female donor with papillary thyroid cancer or a benign thyroid nodule (not recorded which). Some clones in this sample may be carry-over from other donors' samples.

The chain joins TRBV6-1 to TRBJ1-1; 9 bases agree with TRBD1. The CDR3 loop spans 14 amino acids. Trimming removed 6 bases from V and 1 base from J; junction bases left unmatched: 3. Germline V lookup: CDR1 MNHNS, CDR2 SASEGT. The DNA for the CDR3 is TGTGCCAGCAGAGTGGGACAGGGGAACACTGAAGCTTTCTTT. Residues: CASRVGQGNTEAFF.

The rearrangement links TRBV20-1 to TRBJ2-7, with D possibly called TRBD1 or TRBD2 (5 bases each). Trimming took 0 bases from V and 6 from J, leaving 15 bases between them. Per the germline V gene, CDR1 is DFQATT and CDR2 is SNEGSKA (reference sequence). CDR3 length: 14 amino acids. The CDR3: CSARDFQGRGEQYF. The CDR3 coding sequence is TGCAGTGCTAGAGATTTTCAGGGTCGGGGCGAGCAGTACTTC.

This chain links TRBV10-3 with TRBJ1-5; D is undetermined. The length of the CDR3 is 19 residues. Trimming shortened V by 7 bases and J by 0 bases, and 25 bases separated the two germline ends. Germline assignment: CDR1 ENHRY and CDR2 SYGVKD. As DNA, the CDR3 is TGTGCCATCACTTTCTTATCGACAAAATGGGATGATAGCAATCAGCCCCAGCATTTT. Translated, it gives CAITFLSTKWDDSNQPQHF.

This clone was detected a few times. This chain uses TRBV20-1 with TRBJ2-5; 8 positions agree with TRBD2. Germline CDR1 reads DFQATT; CDR2 reads SNEGSKA (reference sequence). The ends lost 1 base at V and 5 bases at J; junction bases unmatched: 9. This CDR3 is 15 amino acids long. The CDR3 region has the DNA TGCAGTGCTAGAGTCGGCGGGAGGCCTGGGGAGACCCAGTACTTC. Protein sequence: CSARVGGRPGETQYF.

The chain combines TRBV12-3 or TRBV12-4 with TRBJ2-3; 15 bases are shared with TRBD2. Germline trimming cut 5 bases from V and 6 bases from J; bases unmatched to any gene: 3. CDR3 length: 15 residues. CDR3 coding DNA: TGTGCCAGCAGTCCCGGGACTAGCGGGAGGGATACGCAGTATTTT. Protein product: CASSPGTSGRDTQYF.

The rearrangement joins TRBV6-2 or TRBV6-3 to TRBJ1-5; tentative D call: TRBD1 (6 bases). Between the trimmed V and J ends, which lost 5 bases and 9 bases, there was a span of 17 bases. Per the germline V gene, CDR1 is MNHEY and CDR2 is SVGEGT. The CDR3 runs 14 residues. This chain's CDR3 is CASSRGQSTPPQHF. The CDR3 DNA is TGTGCCAGCAGTCGCGGACAGTCCACACCGCCCCAGCATTTT.

This clone has just one count. The V call is TRBV30, the J call TRBJ1-6; no definite D call. Germline V gene data show CDR1 as GTSNPN and CDR2 as SVGIG (reference sequence). The ends were cut back, 4 bases at V and 10 bases at J, with 14 bases in the middle. This CDR3 comprises 13 residues. Here the CDR3 DNA reads TGTGCCTGGAAGGGCAGTTGGAGGTCACCCCTCCACTTT. Translated, it gives CAWKGSWRSPLHF. Full variable domain (outside the CDR3, taken from reference TRBV30 and TRBJ1-6): SQTIHQWPATLVQPVGSPLSLECTVEGTSNPNLYWYRQAAGRGLQLLFYSVGIGQISSEVPQNLSASRPQDRQFILSSKKLLLSDSGFYLCAWKGSWRSPLHFGNGTRLTVT.

This clone was observed a handful of times. The chain uses TRBV6-5 and TRBJ1-6, with D uncertain. The CDR3 spans 14 residues. CDR1 is MNHEY, CDR2 SVGAGI, per germline. V lost 2 bases and J lost 7, with 9 bases in between. The CDR3 here is CASSYKTWNSPLHF. CDR3 coding DNA: TGTGCCAGCAGTTACAAGACTTGGAATTCACCCCTCCACTTT.

This clone occurred a few times. This chain links TRBV6-1 with TRBJ2-2, with 10 bases fitting TRBD1. Germline V gene data show CDR1 as MNHNS and CDR2 as SASEGT. This CDR3 region has 15 residues. V shed 6 bases, J shed 5 bases, and the junction held 6 bases outside the gene matches. Here the CDR3 reads CASRGRQGATGELFF. The CDR3 nucleotides read TGTGCCAGCAGGGGTAGACAGGGGGCTACCGGGGAGCTGTTTTTT.

The chain links TRBV6-1 to TRBJ1-5; 8 bases are a match to TRBD1. Germline loops: CDR1 MNHNS, CDR2 SASEGT. There are 16 residues in the CDR3. With V trimmed by 0 bases and J by 3 bases, 4 bases remained unmatched. CDR3 protein: CASSEAGQGNNQPQHF. The CDR3 DNA is TGTGCCAGCAGTGAAGCCGGACAGGGCAACAATCAGCCCCAGCATTTT.

The J gene is TRBJ1-5, the V gene TRBV20-1; D unresolved. V shed 4 bases and J shed 5 bases, with 18 bases lying between them. The CDR3 sequence is 15 residues long. The germline V gene encodes CDR1 DFQATT and CDR2 SNEGSKA (reference sequence). CDR3 sequence (DNA): TGCAGTGCTATTAAAGGGTCCGAGGGCGATCAGCCCCAGCATTTT. Protein product: CSAIKGSEGDQPQHF.

The gene calls are TRBV20-1 and TRBJ1-2; D call uncertain. The CDR3 totals 15 residues. Trimming removed 0 bases from V and 4 bases from J, with 15 bases in between. CDR1 and CDR2 (germline): DFQATT, SNEGSKA (reference sequence). CDR3 region: CSARDNGRGSYGYTF. CDR3 DNA sequence: TGCAGTGCTAGAGATAATGGGCGAGGATCCTATGGCTACACCTTC.

This clone has only a few counts. The chain has TRBV15 and TRBJ2-2; no definite D call. Germline V CDR1 and CDR2: LNHNV, YYDKDF (reference sequence). CDR3 length equals 12 residues. V was shortened by 0 bases and J by 7 bases, with 3 bases between the two germline ends. CDR3 nucleotide sequence: TGTGCCACCAGCAGAGATTTCGGGGAGCTGTTTTTT. This encodes CATSRDFGELFF.